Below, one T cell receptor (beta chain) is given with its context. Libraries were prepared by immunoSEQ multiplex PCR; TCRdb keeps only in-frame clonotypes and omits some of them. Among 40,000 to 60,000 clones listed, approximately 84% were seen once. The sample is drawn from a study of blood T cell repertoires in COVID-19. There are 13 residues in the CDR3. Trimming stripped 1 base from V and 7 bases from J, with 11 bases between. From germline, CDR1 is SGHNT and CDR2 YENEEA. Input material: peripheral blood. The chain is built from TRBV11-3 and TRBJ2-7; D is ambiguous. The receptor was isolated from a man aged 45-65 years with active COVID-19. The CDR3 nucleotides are TGTGCCAGCAGCTTAGTCCCCACGGTGGAGCAGTACTTC. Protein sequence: CASSLVPTVEQYF.